This note documents a single T cell receptor beta chain sequence. Its specificity is unknown. The entry originates in a study of vaccination effects on CD4 cells after COVID-19. Pools of viral peptides were used by the ViraFEST assay to expand antigen-specific CD4+ T cells ahead of sequencing. Cells that had been cultured for nine to eleven days were the source of isolated CD4+ T cells. Vaccinated recipients, who were negative for nucleocapsid antibodies, had no history of SARS-CoV-2 infection. Some 2.2 million PBMC per well were cultured with 7.5 to 10 IU/ml IL-2 and roughly 9.9 ug/ml peptides. Days 3 and 7 were when half the medium was replaced with IL-2 medium. Clones were read by immunoSEQ multiplex PCR, and TCRdb kept only the in-frame ones, dropping some. The sample yields about 20,000 clones, roughly four fifths seen once. Germline lookup yields CDR1 LGHDT and CDR2 YNNKEL (reference sequence). The V gene end was trimmed by 0 bases and the J gene end by 5 bases; junction bases not matched to a gene: 8. The CDR3 has 16 amino acids.

The study's findings and limits: Of the vaccine-induced clones from healthy vaccinees, merely 1 of 255 recognized common cold coronaviruses as well.

The specimen was CD4+ T cells from PBMCs cultured with HCoV-NL63 spike peptides, collected before COVID-19 vaccination. The genes are TRBV3-1 (or the pseudogene TRBV3-2) and TRBJ2-7, with TRBD1 matching 9 bases. The clonotype originates from a human donor who received a COVID-19 vaccine. The CDR3 DNA is TGTGCCAGCAGCCAAGATCTTTACAGGGGGCCCCACGAGCAGTACTTC. The encoded protein is CASSQDLYRGPHEQYF.